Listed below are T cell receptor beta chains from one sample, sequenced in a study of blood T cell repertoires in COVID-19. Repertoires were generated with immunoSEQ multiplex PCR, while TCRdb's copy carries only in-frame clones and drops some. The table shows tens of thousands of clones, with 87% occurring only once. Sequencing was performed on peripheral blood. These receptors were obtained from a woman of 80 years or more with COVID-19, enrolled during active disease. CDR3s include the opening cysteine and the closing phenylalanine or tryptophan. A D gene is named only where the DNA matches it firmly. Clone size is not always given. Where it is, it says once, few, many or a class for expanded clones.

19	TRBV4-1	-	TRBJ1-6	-	CASSPGRLTETLYNSPLHF	TGCGCCAGCAGCCCTGGGCGGTTGACAGAGACTCTTTATAATTCACCCCTCCACTTT
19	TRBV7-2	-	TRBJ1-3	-	CASSPAGTLRWGLRDTIYF	TGTGCCAGCAGCCCCGCCGGGACACTCAGATGGGGCTTGAGGGACACCATATATTTT
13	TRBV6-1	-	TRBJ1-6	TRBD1	CASRGQGILPLHF	TGTGCCAGCCGAGGACAGGGAATCCTTCCTCTCCACTTT
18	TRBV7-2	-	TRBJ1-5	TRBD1	CASSSTRQGSSSNQPQHF	TGTGCCAGCAGCTCCACGAGACAGGGATCCTCAAGCAATCAGCCCCAGCATTTT
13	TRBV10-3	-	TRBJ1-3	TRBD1	CATGTGSGNTIYF	TGTGCCACCGGGACAGGGTCAGGAAACACCATATATTTT
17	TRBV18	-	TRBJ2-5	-	CASSPLPKGGVWETQYF	TGTGCCAGCTCACCACTGCCCAAAGGAGGGGTATGGGAGACCCAGTACTTC
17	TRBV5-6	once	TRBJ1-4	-	CASSLRQGRISNEKLFF	TGTGCCAGCAGCTTGAGGCAGGGGCGCATTAGCAATGAAAAACTGTTTTTT
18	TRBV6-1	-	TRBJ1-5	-	CASSEARSRGGRNQPQHF	TGTGCCAGCAGTGAAGCGCGGTCTAGGGGAGGGCGCAATCAGCCCCAGCATTTT
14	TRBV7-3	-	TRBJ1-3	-	CASSPTSSGNTIYF	TGTGCCAGCAGCCCGACATCCTCTGGAAACACCATATATTTT
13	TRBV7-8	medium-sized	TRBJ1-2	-	CASSLRGFYGYTF	TGTGCCAGCAGCTTACGGGGATTCTATGGCTACACCTTC
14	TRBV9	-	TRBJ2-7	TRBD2	CASSVAVAGFEQYF	TGTGCCAGCAGCGTAGCGGTAGCGGGGTTTGAGCAGTACTTC
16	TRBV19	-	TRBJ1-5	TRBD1	CASSDTGAHSNQPQHF	TGTGCCAGTAGCGATACAGGGGCCCATAGCAATCAGCCCCAGCATTTT
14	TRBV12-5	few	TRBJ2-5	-	CASGLGHVEETQYF	TGTGCTAGTGGTTTGGGGCACGTCGAAGAGACCCAGTACTTC
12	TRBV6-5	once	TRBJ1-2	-	CASSYSGGGYTF	TGTGCCAGCAGTTACTCCGGGGGTGGCTACACCTTC
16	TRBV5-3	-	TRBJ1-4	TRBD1	CARSFTYRGGNEKLFF	TGTGCCAGAAGCTTTACCTACAGGGGGGGAAATGAAAAACTGTTTTTT
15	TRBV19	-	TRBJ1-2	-	CASSIDAGADYGYTF	TGTGCCAGTAGTATCGATGCAGGGGCCGACTATGGCTACACCTTC